This T cell receptor beta chain was sequenced in a study of identifying expanded T cells in peripheral blood. General study results and limits: Clone count variance between approximately 2-week samples rose with total template count. Differentially abundant clones: roughly 1.2 between replicates, roughly 16 at roughly 15 days, less than 25 at four.

Comments on this clone: The antigen remains unidentified. Additional DNA sequences in this sample encode the identical CDR3.

The V end lost 7 bases, the J end lost 6 bases, and 15 bases lay between the germline ends. Germline V gene lookup returns CDR1 MNHEY and CDR2 SVGAGI. The CDR3 runs to 13 residues. Healthy donors had no documented immune events, such as infections, while sampled. Method: immunoSEQ multiplex PCR; TCRdb's copy keeps in-frame clones and lacks some. The sample lists some 96,000 clones, about 87% seen once, with roughly 6% in the top ten. V is TRBV6-5 and J is TRBJ1-2; a possible D gene is TRBD1 (5 bases). Sequencing input: blood. The origin of this receptor is a person aged 18-70 years in good health. The CDR3 region has the DNA TGTGCCAGCACCGCGGGGGGTGTCCATGGCTACACCTTC. It translates to CASTAGGVHGYTF.